The 18 T cell receptor beta chains in this list originate from one sample, sequenced in a study of OX40 agonist ivuxolimab in advanced cancers. Sequencing was performed with immunoSEQ multiplex PCR; in TCRdb, only in-frame clones are kept and a portion is missing. The top ten clones hold 1.6% of a sample with about 68,000 clones, 70% to 85% of them seen once. This specimen was CD4+ or CD8+ T cells sorted from blood, taken in a trial of the OX40 agonist ivuxolimab. Every receptor here comes from an adult with an advanced solid tumor such as melanoma, head and neck, liver or kidney cancer.

This chain joins TRBV20-1 and TRBJ2-5; the D gene could be TRBD1 or TRBD2 (5 bases each). CDR3 length equals 11 residues. The V end was cut by 7 bases, the J end by 7 bases, with 13 bases between. Germline V CDR1 and CDR2: DFQATT, SNEGSKA (reference sequence). The CDR3 nucleotides read TGCAGTGGGGAGTCTCAGGGGACCCAGTACTTC. It codes for CSGESQGTQYF.

In DNA, the CDR3 is TGTGCCAGCAGCCGTTGGGAGACCCAGTACTTC. This translates into CASSRWETQYF. V usage is TRBV28 and J usage is TRBJ2-5; no clear D gene. The CDR3 length is 11 residues. Germline V CDR1 and CDR2: MDHEN, SYDVKM. V was cut by 6 bases and J by 5 bases, with 7 bases left in between.

The rearrangement links TRBV28 to TRBJ2-3; 8 bases agree with TRBD2. Losses at the gene ends were 6 bases for V and 4 bases for J; bases not matched to a gene: 12. The length of the CDR3 is 16 residues. Germline values: CDR1 MDHEN, CDR2 SYDVKM. This CDR3 is CASRLGGLGGSDTQYF. In nucleotides, the CDR3 is TGTGCCAGCAGGTTAGGGGGACTAGGAGGCTCAGATACGCAGTATTTT.

DNA for the CDR3: TGTGCCAGCAGTGAAGTGGCAGGGGGCGAATTCTATGGCTACACCTTC. It translates to CASSEVAGGEFYGYTF. The rearrangement uses TRBV2 and TRBJ1-2, with 8 bases fitting TRBD1. The germline CDR1 and CDR2 sequences are SNHLY and FYNNEI. The CDR3 length is 16 residues. Trimming at V came to 1 base and at J to 4 bases, leaving 8 bases not matched to a gene.

The DNA of the CDR3 is TGTGCCAGCAGCTTAGATCGGGGGCGACTAGCGGGAGTGGGCAAAAACATTCAGTACTTC. Translation gives CASSLDRGRLAGVGKNIQYF. The chain employs TRBV11-3 and TRBJ2-4; 12 bases are a match to TRBD2. V was pared by 0 bases and J by 3 bases, with 12 bases of the junction left unmatched. From germline, CDR1 is SGHNT and CDR2 YENEEA. The CDR3 runs 20 residues.

V is TRBV10-1 and J is TRBJ1-2; possibly TRBD1 for D (5 bases). The CDR3 runs 13 residues. The germline CDR1 and CDR2 sequences are WNHNN and SYGVQD (reference sequence). V was clipped by 6 bases and J by 6 bases, with 14 bases between them. The CDR3 DNA reads TGCGCCAGCAGCCCGGGGGTATCGGATGGCTACACCTTC. The encoded protein is CASSPGVSDGYTF.

This clone appeared a single time. V gene TRBV28 combines with J gene TRBJ1-2; TRBD1 matches 9 bases. The CDR3 covers 15 residues. The J segment lost 8 bases and the V segment lost 5 bases, leaving 12 bases of the junction unmatched. Per germline, CDR1 MDHEN and CDR2 SYDVKM. DNA for the CDR3: TGTGCCAGCAGTGGCCGACAGGGGGATTCTATGGGCTACACCTTC. It encodes CASSGRQGDSMGYTF.

J is TRBJ1-2 and V is TRBV4-2; unclear D gene. Germline V CDR1 and CDR2: LGHNA, YNFKEQ. V gave up 1 base and J gave up 2 bases, with 8 bases separating them. The CDR3 is 14 residues long. The chain's CDR3 is CASSQVLENYGYTF. The CDR3 DNA reads TGTGCCAGCAGCCAAGTCCTAGAGAACTATGGCTACACCTTC.

DNA of the CDR3: TGTGCCAGCGCCTCTGGGACAGGGGGTTATAGCAATCAGCCCCAGCATTTT. Translation: CASASGTGGYSNQPQHF. The V and J genes are TRBV28 and TRBJ1-5; 11 bases fit TRBD1. J was trimmed by 0 bases and V by 8 bases; bases with no gene match: 9. Germline CDR1 reads MDHEN; CDR2 reads SYDVKM. The CDR3 length is 17 residues.

The V call is TRBV2, the J call TRBJ2-5, with 9 bases identical to TRBD2. TRBJ2-7 matches the DNA end more closely, so the J call is doubtful. The CDR3 is 16 amino acids. Germline CDR1 is SNHLY and CDR2 is FYNNEI. The DNA for the CDR3 is TGTGCCAGCAGTCCTGGACTAGCGAAAGGGACCTACGAGCAGTACTTC. Residues: CASSPGLAKGTYEQYF.

The chain is built from TRBV6-1 and TRBJ1-5; D is ambiguous. The ends were cut back, 2 bases at V and 0 bases at J, with 8 bases in the middle. CDR1 is MNHNS and CDR2 is SASEGT in the germline V gene. This CDR3 is built from 15 residues. CDR3 coding DNA: TGTGCCAGCAGTGAATTTAGTTATAGCAATCAGCCCCAGCATTTT. This gives the protein CASSEFSYSNQPQHF.

Notes on this clone: Distinct nucleotide sequences in the sample also encode this CDR3. The chain joins TRBV4-3 to TRBJ2-1, with 9 positions matching TRBD1. This CDR3 region has 17 residues. Germline V CDR1 and CDR2: LGHNA, YSLEER. J was trimmed by 5 bases and V by 1 base; bases with no gene match: 9. The CDR3 DNA reads TGCGCCAGCAGCCAAGGTTTAGGACAGGGGTTAGACAATGAGCAGTTCTTC. It is translated as CASSQGLGQGLDNEQFF.

The V call is TRBV28, the J call TRBJ2-7; tentative D call: TRBD1 (5 bases). There are 15 residues in the CDR3. Trimming shortened V by 5 bases and J by 2 bases, and 16 bases separated the two germline ends. CDR1 and CDR2 from the germline V gene are MDHEN and SYDVKM. CDR3 DNA: TGTGCCAGCAGTGGGGCGAATCCCGGCACCTACGAGCAGTACTTC. This translates into CASSGANPGTYEQYF.

V usage is TRBV7-2 and J usage is TRBJ1-5; perhaps TRBD1 as D (6 bases). V was shortened by 5 bases and J by 0 bases, with 14 bases between the two germline ends. Germline V gives CDR1 SGHTA, CDR2 FQGNSA. The CDR3 is made up of 16 amino acids. CDR3 residues: CASSLKGGGSNQPQHF. The CDR3 DNA follows: TGTGCCAGCAGCCTCAAGGGAGGGGGTAGCAATCAGCCCCAGCATTTT.

The rearrangement links TRBV6-4 to TRBJ2-5; D unresolved. Trimming left V 3 bases short and J 1 base short, with 9 bases between. Germline CDR1 and CDR2: MRHNA and SNTAGT. This CDR3 contains 14 residues. CDR3 loop: CASSEERSQETQYF. In DNA form, the CDR3 reads TGTGCCAGCAGTGAGGAACGGAGCCAAGAGACCCAGTACTTC.

This clone showed up just a few times. The chain couples TRBV5-1 to TRBJ1-4; D possibly corresponds to TRBD1 (5 bases). Germline V gene data show CDR1 as SGHRS and CDR2 as YFSETQ. V was shortened by 3 bases and J by 5 bases, with 14 bases between the two germline ends. The CDR3 sequence is 15 residues long. This CDR3 is CASSSVGDGNEKLFF. DNA of the CDR3: TGCGCCAGCAGCTCGGTAGGGGACGGGAATGAAAAACTGTTTTTT. The full variable domain, its missing parts supplied by reference TRBV5-1 and TRBJ1-4, is KAGVTQTPRYLIKTRGQQVTLSCSPISGHRSVSWYQQTPGQGLQFLFEYFSETQRNKGNFPGRFSGRQFSNSRSEMNVSTLELGDSALYLCASSSVGDGNEKLFFGSGTQLSVL.

This clone was counted a few times. The chain is built from TRBV19 and TRBJ1-5; 8 positions match TRBD1. CDR1 is LNHDA and CDR2 is SQIVND in the germline V gene (reference sequence). The CDR3 extends over 15 amino acids. J was trimmed by 4 bases and V by 3 bases; bases with no gene match: 5. The CDR3 region is CASSILGQGNQPQHF. In DNA form, the CDR3 reads TGTGCCAGTAGTATTCTAGGACAGGGAAATCAGCCCCAGCATTTT.

The rearrangement joins TRBV11-2 to TRBJ1-2; TRBD1 aligns across 8 bases. Per the germline V gene, CDR1 is SGHAT and CDR2 is FQNNGV. V lost 5 bases to trimming and J lost 4 bases; unmatched junction nucleotides: 9. CDR3 length equals 15 residues. The CDR3 sequence is CASSLDRAFFYGYTF. CDR3 nucleotides: TGTGCCAGCAGCCTGGACAGGGCCTTTTTCTATGGCTACACCTTC.